This record covers a single T cell receptor beta chain. Its antigen is currently unknown. The source of the sample is a study of shared clonotypes between healthy human individuals. CDR1 is SQVTM, CDR2 ANQGSEA, per germline. V lost 7 bases to trimming and J lost 2 bases; unmatched junction nucleotides: 14. This CDR3 is built from 15 residues. CD45RO negativity and positive selection for CCR7 defined naive CD8 cells, a population that excluded terminally differentiated effector memory CD45RA+ cells. Assay used: immunoSEQ multiplex PCR; TCRdb lists only in-frame clones, some missing. The table has over 800,000 clones, approximately 92% seen once. Study observations and caveats: Shared clonotypes across all four donors exceeded non-shared ones in generation probability. Sampling used blood alone; tissue repertoires probably differ. A generally larger estimated richness was seen in naive subsets than in memory subsets. Genetic and exposure-history diversity was limited by the small donor number.

The receptor comes from a man aged 25-45 years in good health. Sequences were obtained from naive CD8+ T cells sorted from blood. The rearrangement joins TRBV29-1 to TRBJ2-7, with 7 bases fitting TRBD2. The CDR3 loop is CSANWEGTVTYEQYF. The CDR3 DNA reads TGCAGCGCCAATTGGGAGGGGACTGTCACCTACGAGCAGTACTTC.